The clone carrying this T cell receptor (beta chain) has just a few counts. Its specificity is unknown. As TCR cDNA was made by 5'RACE template switching, a universal primer site and UMIs were added. TCRdb ran MiXCR on the 5' RACE reads and lists one entry per CDR3 protein. The sample lists 50,000 or so distinct CDR3 sequences, around 6.5% occurring once. The data stem from a study of T cells after yellow fever vaccination. V shed 4 bases and J shed 4 bases, with 19 bases lying between them. CDR3 length: 16 amino acids. Looked up from germline, CDR1 is SGHTS and CDR2 is YDEGEE. Study observations and caveats: A secondary response was less intense yet reached its peak sooner, at day 5 versus 15.

This TCR was sampled from a man between 18 and 35 years old who received the YFV17D yellow fever vaccine. The J gene is TRBJ2-3, the V gene TRBV5-8; maybe TRBD2 (6 bases). The sequencing used CD8+ T cells sorted from PBMCs, collected on the day of the first yellow fever vaccination. The CDR3 sequence: CASSPAGGGSPDTQYF. CDR3 nucleotide sequence: TGTGCCAGCAGCCCGGCTGGGGGAGGCTCCCCAGATACGCAGTATTTT. Looking up the rest from reference TRBV5-8 and TRBJ2-3 gives the full variable domain: EAGVTQSPTHLIKTRGQQATLRCSPISGHTSVYWYQQALGLGLQFLLWYDEGEERNRGNFPPRFSGRQFPNYSSELNVNALELEDSALYLCASSPAGGGSPDTQYFGPGTRLTVL.